This TCR beta chain comes out of a study of T cell changes during pregnancy in multiple sclerosis. The assay was immunoSEQ multiplex PCR, and TCRdb's table has in-frame clones only and misses some. Among around 80,000 clones listed, about 91% were seen once. The length of the CDR3 is 16 residues. V lost 5 bases to trimming and J lost 1 base; unmatched junction nucleotides: 6. The V gene's germline CDR1 is MRHNA and CDR2 SNTAGT. Sequences were derived from peripheral blood, sampled before pregnancy. This clonotype was obtained from a female donor with multiple sclerosis, enrolled in a pregnancy study. This chain links TRBV6-4 with TRBJ2-2; 8 nucleotides line up with TRBD2. CDR3 residues: CASSKLAAVNTGELFF. CDR3 sequence (DNA): TGTGCCAGCAGTAAACTAGCGGCCGTGAACACCGGGGAGCTGTTTTTT.